These 14 T cell receptor beta chains share one sample of origin, sequenced in a study of blood T cells in healthy people across ages. Then a second PCR, running roughly 7 to 11 cycles, was carried out with a sample-barcoded 5' primer and a J-beta primer mix. Each CDR3 protein is one row after TCRdb ran MiXCR on the 5' RACE reads. The table lists 630,000 or so distinct CDR3 sequences, about 30% of them singletons. What was sequenced was blood. The receptors were gathered from a woman older than 75 in good health.

The V gene is TRBV6-6, the J gene TRBJ2-1; tentative D call: TRBD2 (5 bases). With 2 bases removed from V and 4 bases from J, the gap between germline ends came to 12 bases. This CDR3 contains 15 residues. CDR1 is MNHNY, CDR2 SVGAGI, per germline (reference sequence). DNA of the CDR3: TGTGCCAGCAGTTACAAGACTAACAAGTACAATGAGCAGTTCTTC. Its translation: CASSYKTNKYNEQFF.

V and J are TRBV4-3 and TRBJ1-2; D gene unclear. Per the germline V gene, CDR1 is LGHNA and CDR2 is YSLEER. The CDR3 is made up of 14 amino acids. The V end lost 7 bases, the J end lost 5 bases, and 17 bases lay between the germline ends. CDR3 DNA: TGCGCCAGCAACCCAGGAGGAGGTGTATATGGCTACACCTTC. It yields the protein CASNPGGGVYGYTF.

The chain couples TRBV28 to TRBJ2-4, with TRBD2 identical over 12 bases. After removal of 7 bases from V and 13 bases from J, the junction contained 14 bases not matched to a gene. Looked up from germline, CDR1 is MDHEN and CDR2 is SYDVKM. The CDR3 extends over 15 amino acids. The CDR3 nucleotides read TGTGCCAGCACGACACTAGCGGGGGGAAGATGGGAGCAGTACTTC. Translating gives CASTTLAGGRWEQYF.

This clonotype was found many times. The chain recombines TRBV6-6 with TRBJ2-1; D is possibly TRBD1 (6 bases). The length of the CDR3 is 16 residues. Per germline, CDR1 MNHNY and CDR2 SVGAGI (reference sequence). Trimming pared 4 bases from V and 7 bases from J, leaving 20 bases between. CDR3 in DNA: TGTGCCAGCAGTTTATTGAACAGGGTTGGTGGGAATGAGCAGTTCTTC. Translation: CASSLLNRVGGNEQFF.

This clonotype showed up many times. The chain links TRBV5-1 to TRBJ2-5, with 7 bases matching TRBD2. V shed 4 bases, J shed 3 bases, and the junction held 9 bases outside the gene matches. Germline CDR1 and CDR2: SGHRS and YFSETQ. The CDR3 consists of 15 residues. The CDR3 DNA follows: TGCGCCAGCAGCCGGGGGGACTCCCTAAAAGAGACCCAGTACTTC. Amino acid sequence: CASSRGDSLKETQYF.

This clonotype was counted ten times or more. The chain links TRBV6-5 to TRBJ2-7, with D maybe TRBD2 (6 bases). This CDR3 is built from 13 residues. Germline V gene lookup returns CDR1 MNHEY and CDR2 SVGAGI. V was clipped by 5 bases and J by 3 bases, with 11 bases between them. CDR3 residues: CASSPGLLYEQYF. CDR3 bases: TGTGCCAGCAGTCCGGGACTCCTCTACGAGCAGTACTTC.

A remark on this clonotype: This may come from a read error, since a much larger clone is one base off. Since the CDR3 does not end with the conserved phenylalanine or tryptophan, this likely comes from a read error. The chain carries TRBV11-2 and TRBJ2-3; 11 nucleotides line up with TRBD2. The CDR3 is 16 amino acids. Looked up from germline, CDR1 is SGHAT and CDR2 is FQNNGV. V shed 3 bases, J shed 0 bases, and the junction held 2 bases outside the gene matches. CDR3 DNA: TGTGCCAGCAGCTTGGGACTAGCGGAAAGCACAGATACGCAGTATTCT. This encodes CASSLGLAESTDTQYS.

V usage is TRBV4-3 and J usage is TRBJ1-2; D is unresolved. V was trimmed by 0 bases and J by 6 bases, leaving 8 bases between them. Per germline, CDR1 LGHNA and CDR2 YSLEER. The CDR3 has 13 residues. The CDR3 region is CASSQDIGDGYTF. The CDR3, as DNA: TGCGCCAGCAGCCAAGATATTGGGGATGGCTACACCTTC.

This clonotype showed up just a few times. This may arise from a read error, as a much more abundant clone is one base away. V is TRBV20-1 and J is TRBJ2-7; TRBD2 matches at 10 bases. The CDR3 length is 16 residues. The germline V gene encodes CDR1 DFQATT and CDR2 SNEGSKA (reference sequence). V shed 0 bases and J 2 bases; nucleotides not matched to a gene: 7. CDR3 in DNA: TGCAGTGCTAGAGATCGGCTAGCGGGGGCCGCCTACGAGCAGTACTTC. It encodes CSARDRLAGAAYEQYF.

In its sample, this clonotype was seen many times. The J gene is TRBJ1-5, the V gene TRBV29-1; 8 positions match TRBD1. The CDR3 is 15 amino acids. V lost 6 bases and J lost 0; bases outside the gene matches: 7. The germline CDR1 and CDR2 sequences are SQVTM and ANQGSEA. DNA for the CDR3: TGCAGCGTGGGAGACAGGGGAGGTAGCAATCAGCCCCAGCATTTT. Translation: CSVGDRGGSNQPQHF.

In the case of this clonotype: With a much larger clone just one base away, this may be a read error. V usage is TRBV6-1 and J usage is TRBJ2-5; weak D call: TRBD2 (5 bases). CDR1 and CDR2 from the germline V gene are MNHNS and SASEGT. This CDR3 has 15 amino acids. V gave up 6 bases and J gave up 11 bases, with 25 bases separating them. CDR3 sequence: CASSRLGLESNEQYF. The CDR3 coding sequence is TGTGCCAGCAGCAGACTCGGACTGGAAAGCAATGAGCAGTACTTC.

This clonotype appeared a few times. The chain is built from TRBV7-9 and TRBJ1-1, with D perhaps matching TRBD1 (6 bases). CDR3 length: 15 amino acids. Trimming removed 4 bases from V and 9 bases from J, with 21 bases in between. The germline CDR1 and CDR2 sequences are SEHNR and FQNEAQ (reference sequence). The CDR3 sequence is CASSSRGQISSQAFF. The CDR3, as DNA: TGTGCCAGCAGCTCCAGGGGCCAGATATCCTCTCAAGCTTTCTTT.

This clonotype was counted between two and nine times. The chain combines TRBV27 with TRBJ1-5; TRBD1 matches 10 bases. Germline CDR1 is MNHEY and CDR2 is SMNVEV (reference sequence). Losses at the gene ends were 3 bases for V and 4 bases for J; bases not matched to a gene: 3. The CDR3 has 15 amino acids. The CDR3 here is CASSFWDRGNQPQHF. For the CDR3, the DNA is TGTGCCAGCAGTTTTTGGGACAGGGGAAATCAGCCCCAGCATTTT.

This clonotype showed up just a few times. The chain carries TRBV29-1 and TRBJ2-2; 8 bases line up with TRBD1. Germline V gene lookup returns CDR1 SQVTM and CDR2 ANQGSEA. The CDR3 is 16 residues long. The V segment lost 2 bases and the J segment 5 bases; nucleotides outside the gene matches: 10. The CDR3 DNA reads as TGCAGCGTTGAATCCTCGACAGGGGTGGGAACCGGGGAGCTGTTTTTT. This codes for CSVESSTGVGTGELFF.